The T cell receptor beta chain described here comes from a study of blood T cells in healthy people across ages. V dropped 3 bases and J dropped 7 bases, with 16 bases sitting between them. The CDR3 totals 14 residues. Germline lookup yields CDR1 SGDLS and CDR2 YYNGEE. A second PCR of roughly 6 to 12 cycles used a sample-barcoded 5' primer and a J-beta primer mix. The yield of each sample was at least 3 million CDR3-containing paired-end reads. One entry per CDR3 protein, called by TCRdb with MiXCR from the 5' RACE reads. The data show approximately 800,000 distinct CDR3 sequences, 53% seen once. Study results and caveats: Unsorted PBMCs prevented conclusive naive versus antigen-experienced comparison. Because donor CMV status was unknown, expanded clonotype changes were possibly confounded.

On this clonotype itself: Its antigen is as yet unknown.

There were at least 5.5 micrograms of total RNA extracted from every sample. The genes are TRBV9 and TRBJ1-2; D not certain. Input material: blood. The sequence came from a man older than 75 in good health. In nucleotides, the CDR3 is TGTGCCAGCAGCGCCGACACAGCGCCCGGTGGCTACACCTTC. It specifies CASSADTAPGGYTF.